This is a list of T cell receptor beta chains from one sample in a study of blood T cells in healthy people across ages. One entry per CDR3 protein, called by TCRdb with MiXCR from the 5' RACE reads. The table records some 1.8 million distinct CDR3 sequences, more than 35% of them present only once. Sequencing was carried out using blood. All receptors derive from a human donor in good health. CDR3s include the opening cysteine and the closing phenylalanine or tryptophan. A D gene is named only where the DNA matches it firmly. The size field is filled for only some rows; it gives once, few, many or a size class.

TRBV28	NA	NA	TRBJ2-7	TGTGCCAACATATCGACCTACGAGCAGTACTTC	CANISTYEQYF
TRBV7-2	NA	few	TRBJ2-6	TGTGCCAGCAGCTACACGGCCCAAATCCAGTCTGGGGCCAACGTCCTGACTTTC	CASSYTAQIQSGANVLTF
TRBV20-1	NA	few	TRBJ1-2	TGCAGTGCTAGGAAGGCAGGAGGGGGGTATGGCTACACCTTC	CSARKAGGGYGYTF
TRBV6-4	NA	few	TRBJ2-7	TGTGCCAGCATGAGCCCAGGCCGGGACCCACGAGATCAGGCGGGCTACGAGCAGTACTTC	CASMSPGRDPRDQAGYEQYF
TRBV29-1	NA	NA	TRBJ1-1	TGCAGCGTTGAACCAATGAACACTGAAGCTTTCTTT	CSVEPMNTEAFF
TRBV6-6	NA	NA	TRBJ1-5	TGTGCCAGCAGTGGGGGCCTTGGATTAGGGGGTCAGCCCCAGCATTTT	CASSGGLGLGGQPQHF
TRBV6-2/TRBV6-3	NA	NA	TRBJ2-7	TGTGCCAGCAGTTACGAGGTGCATAGGAGGATCGTACGGGGCGAGCAGTACTTC	CASSYEVHRRIVRGEQYF
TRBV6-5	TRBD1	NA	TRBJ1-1	TGTGCCAGCAGTTACGCAGACAGGGGGCTTACTGAAGCTTTCTTT	CASSYADRGLTEAFF
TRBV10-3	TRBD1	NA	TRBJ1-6	TGTGCCATCAGTGAGACGGGACAGGCAAATTCACCCCTCCACTTT	CAISETGQANSPLHF
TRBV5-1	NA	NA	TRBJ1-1	TGCGCCAGCAGCTTTTCCACAGGAGACACTGAAGCTTTCTTT	CASSFSTGDTEAFF
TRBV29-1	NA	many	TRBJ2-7	TGCAGCGTTGAAGTACAGGGTTTTGAGCAGTACTTC	CSVEVQGFEQYF
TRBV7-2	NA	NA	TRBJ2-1	TGTGCCAGCAGCGATGGATATTCCTCCTACAATGAGCAGTTCTTC	CASSDGYSSYNEQFF
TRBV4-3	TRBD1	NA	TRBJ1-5	TGCGCCAGCAGCCCCTGGGCGGACAGGGGCGATCAGCCCCAGCATTTT	CASSPWADRGDQPQHF
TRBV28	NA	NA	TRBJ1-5	TGTGCCAGCAGTCTCAAGCACGCGAGCAATCAGCCCCAGCATTTT	CASSLKHASNQPQHF
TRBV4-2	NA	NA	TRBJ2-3	TGTGCCAGCAGCTACCTAGGGGGGGCGAGCACAGATACGCAGTATTTT	CASSYLGGASTDTQYF
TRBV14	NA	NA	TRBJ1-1	TGTGCCAGCAGCTGGGCGCCGAACACTGAAGCTTTCTTT	CASSWAPNTEAFF
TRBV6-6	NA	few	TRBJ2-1	TGTGCCAGCAGCCCTCAGGGGGGGTATGAGCAGTTCTTC	CASSPQGGYEQFF
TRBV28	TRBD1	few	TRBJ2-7	TGTGCCAGCACCCCGGGACAGGCGTACTCCTACGAGCAGTACTTC	CASTPGQAYSYEQYF
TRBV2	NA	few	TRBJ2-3	TGTGCCAGCAGTGAAGTCGGCGCTACGGATACGCAGTATTTT	CASSEVGATDTQYF
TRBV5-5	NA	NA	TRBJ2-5	TGTGCCAGCAGGTTCGGGGGGCAGGAGACCCAGTACTTC	CASRFGGQETQYF
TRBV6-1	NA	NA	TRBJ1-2	TGTGCCAGCAGTGAACAGGGACGGAGTGGCTACACCTTC	CASSEQGRSGYTF
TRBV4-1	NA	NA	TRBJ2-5	TGCGCCAGCAGCCCTCAGGTGCACGCAAGTCGGACCCAGTACTTC	CASSPQVHASRTQYF
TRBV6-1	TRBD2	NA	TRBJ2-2	TGTGCCAGCAGTGATTTAGCGGGGGCGAACGCCGGGGAGCTGTTTTTT	CASSDLAGANAGELFF
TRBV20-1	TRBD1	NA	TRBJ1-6	TGCAGTGCTCTCCGGACAGGGTATAAGGTGATGCTCTCACCCCTCCACTTT	CSALRTGYKVMLSPLHF
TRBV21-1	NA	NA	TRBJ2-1	TGTGCCAGCAGCACCCCGGGACCCCTGACCTACAATGAGCAGTTCTTC	CASSTPGPLTYNEQFF
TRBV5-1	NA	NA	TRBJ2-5	TGCGCCAGCAGCTTCACCGGGGGGCCCCCAGAGACCCAGTACTTC	CASSFTGGPPETQYF
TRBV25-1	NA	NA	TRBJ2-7	TGTGCCAGCAGTGAATTTCTTGGGCCCTACGAGCAGTACTTC	CASSEFLGPYEQYF
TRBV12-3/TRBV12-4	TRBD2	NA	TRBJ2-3	TGTGCCAGCAGTCCCGGACTAGTCGATCGGTATTTT	CASSPGLVDRYF